The entry below gives a single T cell receptor (beta chain) sequence along with its context. Other DNA sequences in the sample encode the same CDR3. Everyone who donated was a Caucasian adult who lived in Nashville, Tennessee. Clones were read by immunoSEQ multiplex PCR, and TCRdb kept only the in-frame ones, dropping some. The data hold about 980,000 clones, with over 75% observed a single time. V lost 0 bases to trimming and J lost 0 bases; unmatched junction nucleotides: 1. In germline, CDR1 is SGHRS, CDR2 YFSETQ. CDR3 length: 15 residues. This entry comes from a study of shared clonotypes between healthy human individuals. As for the study in general: The donor pool was made up of a couple of women and a few men aged 18 to 49. CD4 naive and memory got three plates each, CD8 naive two, CD8 memory one.

The TCR comes from a man younger than 30 in good health. The chain combines TRBV5-1 with TRBJ2-3; TRBD2 agrees at 7 bases. The sample was memory CD4+ T cells sorted from blood. Described subset: CD45RA-negative fraction. CDR3 in amino acids: CASSLDSGSTDTQYF. Written as DNA, the CDR3 is TGCGCCAGCAGCTTGGATAGCGGGAGCACAGATACGCAGTATTTT.